Presented here are 9 T cell receptor beta chains from one specimen sequenced in a study of blood T cell repertoires in COVID-19. The data were produced by immunoSEQ multiplex PCR, yet TCRdb's version contains in-frame clones alone and is incomplete. The sample contains roughly 150,000 clones, roughly 86% of which appear only once. The sequenced material came from peripheral blood. The receptors come from a human donor with acute or convalescent COVID-19. The donor label of this sample is uncertain.

This sequence joins TRBV14 and TRBJ2-3; 9 nucleotides match TRBD1. Unmatched junction bases numbered 9, after V lost 4 bases and J lost 1 base. The CDR3 loop spans 17 amino acids. In germline, CDR1 is SGHDN, CDR2 FVKESK. The CDR3 bases are TGTGCCAGCAGCCCGGGACAGGGCCTGATTCGCACAGATACGCAGTATTTT. It is translated as CASSPGQGLIRTDTQYF.

V gene TRBV5-5 combines with J gene TRBJ1-2; D is perhaps TRBD1 (6 bases). The V end was cut by 4 bases, the J end by 8 bases, with 18 bases between. The CDR3 is made up of 14 amino acids. Germline assignment: CDR1 SGHKS and CDR2 YYEKEE (reference sequence). The CDR3 region has the DNA TGTGCCAGCAGCCCCGCTACGGGGGGCTTGGGCTACACCTTC. Translating gives CASSPATGGLGYTF.

The rearrangement uses TRBV21-1 and TRBJ2-7; TRBD1 was called by the table and not checked on the DNA. TRBV21-1 is a pseudogene. The CDR3 has 15 residues. The CDR3: CASTQGQGGSYEQYF. In DNA form, the CDR3 reads TGTGCCAGCACCCAAGGGCAGGGGGGCTCCTACGAGCAGTACTTC.

V and J are TRBV5-1 and TRBJ2-1; TRBD2 matches at 10 bases. V shed 2 bases, J shed 8 bases, and the junction held 4 bases outside the gene matches. In germline, CDR1 is SGHRS, CDR2 YFSETQ. The CDR3 totals 14 residues. CDR3 loop: CASSLAGGHDEQFF. CDR3 nucleotides: TGCGCCAGCAGCTTAGCGGGGGGGCACGATGAGCAGTTCTTC.

The chain carries TRBV6-2 or TRBV6-3 and TRBJ2-5; 8 nucleotides align to TRBD1. The length of the CDR3 is 11 residues. Looked up from germline, CDR1 is MNHEY and CDR2 is SVGEGT. With V trimmed by 4 bases and J by 14 bases, 6 bases remained unmatched. This chain's CDR3 is CASSFRDRPYF. The CDR3 nucleotides are TGTGCCAGCAGTTTCCGGGACAGGCCCTACTTC.

J is TRBJ1-1 and V is TRBV19; TRBD1 matches 11 bases. After removal of 5 bases from V and 4 bases from J, the junction contained 6 bases not matched to a gene. The CDR3 extends over 15 amino acids. From germline, CDR1 is LNHDA and CDR2 SQIVND (reference sequence). The CDR3, as DNA: TGTGCCAGTAGTCCTGGACAGGGGGCAGGCACTGAAGCTTTCTTT. It codes for CASSPGQGAGTEAFF.

The V and J genes are TRBV2 and TRBJ1-6, with 10 positions matching TRBD1. Germline CDR1 reads SNHLY; CDR2 reads FYNNEI. V dropped 7 bases and J dropped 7; count of bases not matched to a gene: 7. This CDR3 spans 15 amino acids. DNA for the CDR3: TGTGCCAGCATGAGACAGGGGGCCAAAAATTCACCCCTCCACTTT. This encodes CASMRQGAKNSPLHF.

The genes are TRBV7-9 and TRBJ2-3; 7 bases match TRBD2. CDR1 is SEHNR, CDR2 FQNEAQ, per germline (reference sequence). J lost 5 bases, V lost 1 base, and 9 bases had no gene match. This CDR3 has 16 amino acids. CDR3 protein: CASSLDVAGVGDTQYF. CDR3 in DNA: TGTGCCAGCAGCTTAGATGTCGCGGGGGTCGGAGATACGCAGTATTTT.

The V and J genes are TRBV5-1 and TRBJ2-1; D is possibly TRBD1 (7 bases). The V and J ends lost 0 bases and 10 bases respectively, with 20 bases between them. Germline loops: CDR1 SGHRS, CDR2 YFSETQ. CDR3 length: 16 amino acids. The CDR3 bases are TGCGCCAGCAGCTTGGTGGCGACTAGGACAGGTGGGGAGCAGTTCTTC. The encoded protein is CASSLVATRTGGEQFF.